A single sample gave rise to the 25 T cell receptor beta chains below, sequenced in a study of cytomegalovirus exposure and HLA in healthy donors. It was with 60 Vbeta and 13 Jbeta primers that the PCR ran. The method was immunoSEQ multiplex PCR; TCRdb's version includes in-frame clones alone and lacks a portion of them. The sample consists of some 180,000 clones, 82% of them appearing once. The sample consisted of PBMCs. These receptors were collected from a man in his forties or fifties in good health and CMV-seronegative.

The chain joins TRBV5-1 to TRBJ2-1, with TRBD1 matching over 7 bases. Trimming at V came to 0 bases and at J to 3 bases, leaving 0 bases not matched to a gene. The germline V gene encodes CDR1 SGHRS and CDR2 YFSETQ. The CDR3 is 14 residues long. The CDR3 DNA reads TGCGCCAGCAGCTTGGGACAGGGCTACAATGAGCAGTTCTTC. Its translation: CASSLGQGYNEQFF.

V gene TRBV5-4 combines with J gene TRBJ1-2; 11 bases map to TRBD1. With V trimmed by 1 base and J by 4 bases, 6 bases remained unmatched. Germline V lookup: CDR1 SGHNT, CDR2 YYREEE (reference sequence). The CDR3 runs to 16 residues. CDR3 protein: CASSLQDRGPSYGYTF. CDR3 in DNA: TGTGCCAGCAGCTTGCAGGACAGGGGGCCCAGCTATGGCTACACCTTC.

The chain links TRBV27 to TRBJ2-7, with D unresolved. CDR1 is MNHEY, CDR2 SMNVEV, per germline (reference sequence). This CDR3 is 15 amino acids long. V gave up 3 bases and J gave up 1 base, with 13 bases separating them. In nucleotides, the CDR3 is TGTGCCAGCAGTTTGAGAGGCTTTACTTCCTACGAGCAGTACTTC. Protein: CASSLRGFTSYEQYF.

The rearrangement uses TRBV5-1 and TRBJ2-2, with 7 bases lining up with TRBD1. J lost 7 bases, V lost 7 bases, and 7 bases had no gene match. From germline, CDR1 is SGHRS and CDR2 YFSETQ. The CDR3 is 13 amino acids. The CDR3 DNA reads TGCGCCAGCCGATACCAGGGGGACGGGGAGCTGTTTTTT. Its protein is CASRYQGDGELFF.

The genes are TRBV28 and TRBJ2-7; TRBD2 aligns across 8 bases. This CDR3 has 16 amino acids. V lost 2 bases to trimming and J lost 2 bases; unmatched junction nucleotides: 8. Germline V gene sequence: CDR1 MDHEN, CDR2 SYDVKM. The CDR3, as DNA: TGTGCCAGCAGTTTAGCGGGGGGAGGGGTGACCTACGAGCAGTACTTC. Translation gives CASSLAGGGVTYEQYF.

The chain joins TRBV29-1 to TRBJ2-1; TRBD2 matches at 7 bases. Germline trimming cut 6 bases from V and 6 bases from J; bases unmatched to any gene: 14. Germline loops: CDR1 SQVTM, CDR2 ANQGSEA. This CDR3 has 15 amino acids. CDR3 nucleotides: TGCAGCGTCTTGGGTGGCGGGAGTTACATCAATGAGCAGTTCTTC. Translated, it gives CSVLGGGSYINEQFF.

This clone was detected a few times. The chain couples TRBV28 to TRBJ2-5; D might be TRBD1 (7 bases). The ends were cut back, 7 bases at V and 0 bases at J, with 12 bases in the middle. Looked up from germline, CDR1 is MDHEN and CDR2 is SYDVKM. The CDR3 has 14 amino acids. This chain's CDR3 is CASNQGGYQETQYF. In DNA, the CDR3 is TGTGCCAGCAACCAGGGGGGCTACCAAGAGACCCAGTACTTC.

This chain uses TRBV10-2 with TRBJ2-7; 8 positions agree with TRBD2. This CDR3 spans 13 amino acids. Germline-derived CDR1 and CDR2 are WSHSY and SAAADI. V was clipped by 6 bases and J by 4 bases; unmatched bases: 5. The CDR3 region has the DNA TGCGCCAGCAGGGGGCGGGGGGAATACGAGCAGTACTTC. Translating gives CASRGRGEYEQYF.

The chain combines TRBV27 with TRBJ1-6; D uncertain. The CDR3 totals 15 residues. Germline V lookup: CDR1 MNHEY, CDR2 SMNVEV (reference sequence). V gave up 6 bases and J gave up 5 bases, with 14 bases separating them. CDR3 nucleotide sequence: TGTGCCAGCAGCCCGGGAAAAACCAATAATTCACCCCTCCACTTT. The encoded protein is CASSPGKTNNSPLHF.

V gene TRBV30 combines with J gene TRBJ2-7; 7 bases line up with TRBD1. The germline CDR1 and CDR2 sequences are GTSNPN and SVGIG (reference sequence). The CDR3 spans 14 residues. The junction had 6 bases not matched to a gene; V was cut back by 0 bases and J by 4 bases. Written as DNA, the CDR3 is TGTGCCTGGAGTGTACCTGCCAGGGGGTACGAGCAGTACTTC. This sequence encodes CAWSVPARGYEQYF.

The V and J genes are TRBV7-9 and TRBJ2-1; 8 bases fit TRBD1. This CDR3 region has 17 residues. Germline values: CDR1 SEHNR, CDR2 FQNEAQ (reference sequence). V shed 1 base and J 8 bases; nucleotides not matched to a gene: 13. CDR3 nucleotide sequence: TGTGCCAGCAGCTTAGGAGTGGGAGGCAGGGGGCTCGATGAGCAGTTCTTC. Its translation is CASSLGVGGRGLDEQFF.

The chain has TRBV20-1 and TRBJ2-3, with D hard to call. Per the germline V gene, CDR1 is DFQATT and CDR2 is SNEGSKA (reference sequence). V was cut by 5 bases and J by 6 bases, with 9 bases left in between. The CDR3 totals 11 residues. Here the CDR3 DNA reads TGCAGTGCTGTGGAGACGGATACGCAGTATTTT. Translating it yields CSAVETDTQYF.

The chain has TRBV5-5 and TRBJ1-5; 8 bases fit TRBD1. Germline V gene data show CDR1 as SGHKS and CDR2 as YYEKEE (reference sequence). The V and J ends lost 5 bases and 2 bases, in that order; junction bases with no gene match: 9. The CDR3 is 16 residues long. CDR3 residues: CASRPTGDLGNQPQHF. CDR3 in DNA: TGTGCCAGCAGGCCGACAGGGGATCTTGGCAATCAGCCCCAGCATTTT.

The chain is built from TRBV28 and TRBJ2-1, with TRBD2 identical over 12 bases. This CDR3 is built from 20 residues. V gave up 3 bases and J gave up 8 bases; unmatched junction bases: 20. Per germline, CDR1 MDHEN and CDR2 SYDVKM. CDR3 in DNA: TGTGCCAGCAGTTTCGTGTCTTGGTCCTCTAGCGGGGGGGCTTCCTATGAGCAGTTCTTC. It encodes CASSFVSWSSSGGASYEQFF.

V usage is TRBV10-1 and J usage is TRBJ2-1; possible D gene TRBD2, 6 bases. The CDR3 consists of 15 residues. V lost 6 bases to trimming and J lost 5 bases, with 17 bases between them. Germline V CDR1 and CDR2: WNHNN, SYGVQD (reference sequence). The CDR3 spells CASRGGPLDHNEQFF. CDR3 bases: TGCGCCAGCAGGGGGGGACCCCTCGACCACAATGAGCAGTTCTTC.

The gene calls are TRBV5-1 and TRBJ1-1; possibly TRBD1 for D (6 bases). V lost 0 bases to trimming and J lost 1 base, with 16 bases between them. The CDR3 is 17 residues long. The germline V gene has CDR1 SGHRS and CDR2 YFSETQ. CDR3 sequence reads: CASSLASGGAANTEAFF. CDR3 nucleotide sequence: TGCGCCAGCAGCTTGGCCAGCGGGGGGGCCGCGAACACTGAAGCTTTCTTT. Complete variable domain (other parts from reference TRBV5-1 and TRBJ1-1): KAGVTQTPRYLIKTRGQQVTLSCSPISGHRSVSWYQQTPGQGLQFLFEYFSETQRNKGNFPGRFSGRQFSNSRSEMNVSTLELGDSALYLCASSLASGGAANTEAFFGQGTRLTVV.

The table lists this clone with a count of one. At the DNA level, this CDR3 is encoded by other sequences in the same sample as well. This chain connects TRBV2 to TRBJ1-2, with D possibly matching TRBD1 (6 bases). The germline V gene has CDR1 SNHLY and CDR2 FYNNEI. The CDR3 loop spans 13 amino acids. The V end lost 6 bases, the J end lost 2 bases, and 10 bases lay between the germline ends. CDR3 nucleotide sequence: TGTGCCAGCAGGGGTACAGGGAACTATGGCTACACCTTC. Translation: CASRGTGNYGYTF.

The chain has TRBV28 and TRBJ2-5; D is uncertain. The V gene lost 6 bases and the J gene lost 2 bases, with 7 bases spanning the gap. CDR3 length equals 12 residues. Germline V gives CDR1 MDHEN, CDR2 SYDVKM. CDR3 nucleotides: TGTGCCAGCAGGGTGGCACAAGAGACCCAGTACTTC. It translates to CASRVAQETQYF.

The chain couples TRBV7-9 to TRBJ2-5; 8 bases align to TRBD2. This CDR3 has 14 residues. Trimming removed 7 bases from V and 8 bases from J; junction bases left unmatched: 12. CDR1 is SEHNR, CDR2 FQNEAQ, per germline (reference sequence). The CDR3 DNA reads TGTGCCAGCACCTTCGAGGGACTAGGCGCCACCCAGTACTTC. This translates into CASTFEGLGATQYF.

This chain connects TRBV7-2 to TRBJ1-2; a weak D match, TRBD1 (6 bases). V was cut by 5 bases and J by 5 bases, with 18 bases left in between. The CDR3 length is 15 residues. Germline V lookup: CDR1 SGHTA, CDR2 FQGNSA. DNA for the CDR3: TGTGCCAGCAGCCCCGACAGGTCGGACTTATATGGCTACACCTTC. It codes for CASSPDRSDLYGYTF.

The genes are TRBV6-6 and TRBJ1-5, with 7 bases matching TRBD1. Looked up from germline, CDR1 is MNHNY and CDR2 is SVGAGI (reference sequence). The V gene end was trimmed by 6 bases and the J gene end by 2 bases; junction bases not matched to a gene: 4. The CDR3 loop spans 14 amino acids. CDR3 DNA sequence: TGTGCCAGCAGGGACAGGCTGGGCAATCAGCCCCAGCATTTT. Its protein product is CASRDRLGNQPQHF.

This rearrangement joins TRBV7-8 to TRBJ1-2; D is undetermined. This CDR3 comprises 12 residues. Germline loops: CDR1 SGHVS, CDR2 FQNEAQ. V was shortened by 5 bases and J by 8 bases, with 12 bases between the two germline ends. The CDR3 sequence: CASSPEGTGYTF. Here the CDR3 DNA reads TGTGCCAGCAGCCCCGAGGGTACGGGCTACACCTTC.

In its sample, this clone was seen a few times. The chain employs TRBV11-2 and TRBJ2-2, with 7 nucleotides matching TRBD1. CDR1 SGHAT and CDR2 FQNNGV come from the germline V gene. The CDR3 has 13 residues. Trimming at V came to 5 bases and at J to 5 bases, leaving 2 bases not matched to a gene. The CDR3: CASSMTGTGELFF. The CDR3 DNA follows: TGTGCCAGCAGCATGACAGGGACCGGGGAGCTGTTTTTT.

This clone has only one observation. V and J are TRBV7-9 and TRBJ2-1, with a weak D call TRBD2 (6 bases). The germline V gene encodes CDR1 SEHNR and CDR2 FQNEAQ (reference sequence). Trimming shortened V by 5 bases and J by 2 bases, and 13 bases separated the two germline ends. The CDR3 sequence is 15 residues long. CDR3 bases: TGTGCCAGCAGCCCGGGGGAGCGTGCCTACAATGAGCAGTTCTTC. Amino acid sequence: CASSPGERAYNEQFF.

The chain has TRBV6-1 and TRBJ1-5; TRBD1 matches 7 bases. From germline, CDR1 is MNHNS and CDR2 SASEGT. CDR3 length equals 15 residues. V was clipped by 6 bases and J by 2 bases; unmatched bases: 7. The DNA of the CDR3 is TGTGCCAGCAGCGGAGGACAGGCAGGCAATCAGCCCCAGCATTTT. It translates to CASSGGQAGNQPQHF.